This T cell receptor beta chain was identified during a study of blood T cell repertoires in COVID-19. As for the study in general: Sites in the United States, Italy and Spain provided acute and convalescent COVID-19 samples.

Authors' data handling: Nucleated cell counts were estimated from reference gene primer amplification. Measured with immunoSEQ multiplex PCR; TCRdb has only the in-frame clones, and not every one. The V and J calls and clone size come from that table; D and trimming were worked out from the DNA. The table lists about 95,000 clones, 70% to 85% of them singletons. Losses at the gene ends were 0 bases for V and 7 bases for J; bases not matched to a gene: 16. The CDR3 is 17 residues long. Germline V gives CDR1 SGHRS, CDR2 YFSETQ. The receptor was derived from a human donor in a cohort sampled during active COVID-19. The rearrangement uses TRBV5-1 and TRBJ2-7, with TRBD2 matching 7 bases. The sequencing input was peripheral blood. The CDR3 loop reads CASSLEGRPGPGGEQYF. The CDR3 nucleotides read TGCGCCAGCAGCTTGGAAGGTCGTCCAGGGCCGGGGGGAGAGCAGTACTTC.